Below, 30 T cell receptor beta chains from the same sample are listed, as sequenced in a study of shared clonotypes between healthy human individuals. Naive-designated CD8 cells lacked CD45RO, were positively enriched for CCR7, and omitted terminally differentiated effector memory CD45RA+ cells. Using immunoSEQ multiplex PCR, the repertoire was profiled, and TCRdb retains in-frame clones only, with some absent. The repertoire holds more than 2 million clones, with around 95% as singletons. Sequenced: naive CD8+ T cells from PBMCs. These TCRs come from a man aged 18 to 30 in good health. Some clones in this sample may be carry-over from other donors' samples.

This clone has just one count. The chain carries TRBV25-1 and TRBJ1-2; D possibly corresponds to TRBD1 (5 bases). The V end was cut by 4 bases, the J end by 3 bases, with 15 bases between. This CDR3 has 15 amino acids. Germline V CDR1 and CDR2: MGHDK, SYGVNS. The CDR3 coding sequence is TGTGCCAGCAGTGGCCCCGCAAACAGGTACTATGGCTACACCTTC. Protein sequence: CASSGPANRYYGYTF.

CDR3 in amino acids: CASSPRGLAGPNEQFF. CDR3 nucleotide sequence: TGTGCCAGCAGTCCAAGGGGACTAGCGGGACCCAATGAGCAGTTCTTC. The chain combines TRBV27 with TRBJ2-1, with 13 bases identical to TRBD2. Germline V gives CDR1 MNHEY, CDR2 SMNVEV (reference sequence). This CDR3 region has 16 residues. Trimming took 5 bases from V and 6 from J; bases not matched to a gene: 7.

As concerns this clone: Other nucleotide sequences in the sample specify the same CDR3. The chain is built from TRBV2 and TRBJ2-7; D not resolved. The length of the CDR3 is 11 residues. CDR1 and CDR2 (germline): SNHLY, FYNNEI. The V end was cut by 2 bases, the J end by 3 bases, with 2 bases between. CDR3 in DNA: TGTGCCAGCAGTGAACGCTACGAGCAGTACTTC. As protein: CASSERYEQYF.

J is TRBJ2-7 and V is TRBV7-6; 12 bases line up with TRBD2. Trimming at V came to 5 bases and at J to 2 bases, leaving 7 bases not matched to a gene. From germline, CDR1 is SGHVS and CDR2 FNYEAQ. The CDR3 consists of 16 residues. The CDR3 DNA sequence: TGTGCCAGCAGCCTCCGTCTAGCGGGAGGGACCTACGAGCAGTACTTC. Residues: CASSLRLAGGTYEQYF.

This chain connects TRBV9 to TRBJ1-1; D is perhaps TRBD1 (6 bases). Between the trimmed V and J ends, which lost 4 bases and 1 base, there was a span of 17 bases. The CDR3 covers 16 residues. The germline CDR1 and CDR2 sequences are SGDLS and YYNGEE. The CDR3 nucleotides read TGTGCCAGCAGCCGAGCCGCCCGGGACAAGAACACTGAAGCTTTCTTT. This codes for CASSRAARDKNTEAFF.

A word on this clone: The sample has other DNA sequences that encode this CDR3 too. This CDR3 is CASSRDRGYEQYF. The DNA for the CDR3 is TGTGCCAGCAGCCGGGACAGGGGTTACGAGCAGTACTTC. The genes are TRBV27 and TRBJ2-7; the match to TRBD1 covers 10 bases. Germline values: CDR1 MNHEY, CDR2 SMNVEV (reference sequence). The CDR3 is 13 residues long. V was clipped by 6 bases and J by 4 bases; unmatched bases: 3.

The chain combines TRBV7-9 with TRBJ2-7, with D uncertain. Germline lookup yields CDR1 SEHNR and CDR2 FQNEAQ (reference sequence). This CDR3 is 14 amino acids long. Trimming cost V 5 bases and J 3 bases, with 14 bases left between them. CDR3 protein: CASSMTQKGYEQYF. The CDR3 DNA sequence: TGTGCCAGCAGCATGACACAGAAAGGCTACGAGCAGTACTTC.

The chain's CDR3 is CAIGPALTYNEQFF. The CDR3, as DNA: TGTGCCATCGGCCCAGCGTTGACATACAATGAGCAGTTCTTC. V is TRBV27 and J is TRBJ2-1, with D uncertain. Germline V lookup: CDR1 MNHEY, CDR2 SMNVEV (reference sequence). The CDR3 totals 14 residues. V lost 10 bases, J lost 4 bases, and 17 bases lay in between.

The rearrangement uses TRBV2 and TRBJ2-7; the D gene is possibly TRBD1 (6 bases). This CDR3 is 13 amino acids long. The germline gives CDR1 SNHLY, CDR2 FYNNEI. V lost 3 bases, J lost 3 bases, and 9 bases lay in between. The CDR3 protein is CASSDGTLYEQYF. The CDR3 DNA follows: TGTGCCAGCAGTGACGGGACACTCTACGAGCAGTACTTC.

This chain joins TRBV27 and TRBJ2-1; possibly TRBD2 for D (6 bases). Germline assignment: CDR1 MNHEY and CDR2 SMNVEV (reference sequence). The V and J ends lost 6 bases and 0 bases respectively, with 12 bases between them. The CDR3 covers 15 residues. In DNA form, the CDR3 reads TGTGCCAGCAGGGGAGGCGTGAGCTCCTACAATGAGCAGTTCTTC. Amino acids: CASRGGVSSYNEQFF.

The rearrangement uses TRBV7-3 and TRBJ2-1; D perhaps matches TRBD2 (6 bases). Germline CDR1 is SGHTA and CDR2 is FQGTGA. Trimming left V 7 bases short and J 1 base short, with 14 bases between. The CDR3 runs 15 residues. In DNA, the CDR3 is TGTGCCAGCACGTCCGGCGGGGATTCCTACAATGAGCAGTTCTTC. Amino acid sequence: CASTSGGDSYNEQFF. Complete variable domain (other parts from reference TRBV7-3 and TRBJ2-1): GAGVSQTPSNKVTEKGKYVELRCDPISGHTALYWYRQSLGQGPEFLIYFQGTGAADDSGLPNDRFFAVRPEGSVSTLKIQRTERGDSAVYLCASTSGGDSYNEQFFGPGTRLTVL.

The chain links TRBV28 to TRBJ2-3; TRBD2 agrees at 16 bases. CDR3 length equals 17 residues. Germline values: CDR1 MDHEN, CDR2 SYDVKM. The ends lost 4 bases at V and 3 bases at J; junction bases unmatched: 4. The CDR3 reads CASSSPGLAGGTDTQYF. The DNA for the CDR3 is TGTGCCAGCAGTTCACCGGGACTAGCGGGAGGGACAGATACGCAGTATTTT.

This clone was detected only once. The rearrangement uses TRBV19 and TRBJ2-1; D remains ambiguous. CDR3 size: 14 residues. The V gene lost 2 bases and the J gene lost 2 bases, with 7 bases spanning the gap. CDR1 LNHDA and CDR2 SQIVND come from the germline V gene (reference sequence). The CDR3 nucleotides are TGTGCCAGTAGTATATCAGGTGCCTACAATGAGCAGTTCTTC. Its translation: CASSISGAYNEQFF.

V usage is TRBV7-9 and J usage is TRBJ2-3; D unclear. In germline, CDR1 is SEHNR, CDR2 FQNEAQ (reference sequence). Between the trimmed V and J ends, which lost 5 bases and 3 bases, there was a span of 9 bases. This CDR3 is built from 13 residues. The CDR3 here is CASSDRRTDTQYF. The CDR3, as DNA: TGTGCCAGCAGCGACCGCAGGACAGATACGCAGTATTTT.

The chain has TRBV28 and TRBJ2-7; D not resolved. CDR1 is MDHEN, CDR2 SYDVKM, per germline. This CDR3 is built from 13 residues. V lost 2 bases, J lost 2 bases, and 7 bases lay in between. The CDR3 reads CASSLTVTYEQYF. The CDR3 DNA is TGTGCCAGCAGTTTAACGGTAACCTACGAGCAGTACTTC.

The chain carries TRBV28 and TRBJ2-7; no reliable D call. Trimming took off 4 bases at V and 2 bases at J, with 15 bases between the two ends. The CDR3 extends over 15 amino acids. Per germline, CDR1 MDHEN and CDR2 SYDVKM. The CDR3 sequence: CASSSSNAVAYEQYF. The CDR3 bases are TGTGCCAGCAGTTCCTCTAATGCCGTAGCCTACGAGCAGTACTTC.

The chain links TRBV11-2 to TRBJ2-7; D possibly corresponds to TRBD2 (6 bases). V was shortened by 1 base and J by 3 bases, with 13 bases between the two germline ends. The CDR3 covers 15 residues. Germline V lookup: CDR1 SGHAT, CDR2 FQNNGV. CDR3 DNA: TGTGCCAGCAGCTTAGGAGTGGGACTGGACTACGAGCAGTACTTC. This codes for CASSLGVGLDYEQYF.

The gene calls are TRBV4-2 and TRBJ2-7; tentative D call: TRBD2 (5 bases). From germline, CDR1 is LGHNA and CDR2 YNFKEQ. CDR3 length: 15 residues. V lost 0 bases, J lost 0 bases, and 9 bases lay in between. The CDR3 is CASSQERRSSYEQYF. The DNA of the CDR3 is TGTGCCAGCAGCCAAGAAAGGAGGAGCTCCTACGAGCAGTACTTC.

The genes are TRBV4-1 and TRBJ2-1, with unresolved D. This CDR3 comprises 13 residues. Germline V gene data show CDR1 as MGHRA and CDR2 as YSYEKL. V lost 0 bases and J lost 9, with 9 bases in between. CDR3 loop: CASSQDLRSEQFF. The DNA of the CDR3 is TGCGCCAGCAGCCAAGATTTAAGGAGTGAGCAGTTCTTC.

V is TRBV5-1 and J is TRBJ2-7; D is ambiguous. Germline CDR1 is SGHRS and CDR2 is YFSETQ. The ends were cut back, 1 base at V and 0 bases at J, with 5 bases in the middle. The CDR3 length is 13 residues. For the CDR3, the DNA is TGCGCCAGCAGCTTGACTTACTCCTACGAGCAGTACTTC. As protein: CASSLTYSYEQYF.

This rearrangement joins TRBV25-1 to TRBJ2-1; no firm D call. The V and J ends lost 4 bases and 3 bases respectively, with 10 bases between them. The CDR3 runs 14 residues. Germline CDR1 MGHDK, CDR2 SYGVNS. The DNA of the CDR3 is TGTGCCAGCAGTGTCGGCCATGGCTACAATGAGCAGTTCTTC. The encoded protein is CASSVGHGYNEQFF.

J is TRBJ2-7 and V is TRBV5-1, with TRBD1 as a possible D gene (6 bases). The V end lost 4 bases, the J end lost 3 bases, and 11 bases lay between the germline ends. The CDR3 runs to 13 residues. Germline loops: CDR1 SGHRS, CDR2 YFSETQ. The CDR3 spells CASSTGTIYEQYF. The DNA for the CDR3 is TGCGCCAGCAGCACAGGGACGATCTACGAGCAGTACTTC.

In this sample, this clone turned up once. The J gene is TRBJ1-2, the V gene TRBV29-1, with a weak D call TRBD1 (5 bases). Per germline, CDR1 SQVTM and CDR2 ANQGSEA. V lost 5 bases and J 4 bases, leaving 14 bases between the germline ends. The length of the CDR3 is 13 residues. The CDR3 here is CSVPKQDRYGYTF. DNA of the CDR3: TGCAGCGTTCCCAAACAGGACCGCTATGGCTACACCTTC.

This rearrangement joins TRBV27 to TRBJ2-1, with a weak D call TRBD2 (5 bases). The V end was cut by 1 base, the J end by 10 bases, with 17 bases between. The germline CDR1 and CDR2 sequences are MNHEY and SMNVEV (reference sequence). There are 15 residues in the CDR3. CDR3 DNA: TGTGCCAGCAGTTTATATCCGGGGTCTGAGCGGGAGCAGTTCTTC. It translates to CASSLYPGSEREQFF.

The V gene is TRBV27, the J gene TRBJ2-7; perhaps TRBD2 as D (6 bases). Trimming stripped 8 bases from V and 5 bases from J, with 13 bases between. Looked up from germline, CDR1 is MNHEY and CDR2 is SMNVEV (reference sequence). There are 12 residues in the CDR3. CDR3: CASSGARHEQYF. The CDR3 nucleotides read TGTGCCAGCTCGGGAGCGAGGCACGAGCAGTACTTC.

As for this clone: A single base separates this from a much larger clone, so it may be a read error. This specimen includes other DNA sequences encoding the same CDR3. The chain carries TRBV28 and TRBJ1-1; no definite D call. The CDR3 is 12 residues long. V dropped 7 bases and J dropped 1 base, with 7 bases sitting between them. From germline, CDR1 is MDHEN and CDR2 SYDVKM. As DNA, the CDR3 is TGTGCCAGCACCTTGGGGAACACTGAAGCTTTCTTT. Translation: CASTLGNTEAFF.

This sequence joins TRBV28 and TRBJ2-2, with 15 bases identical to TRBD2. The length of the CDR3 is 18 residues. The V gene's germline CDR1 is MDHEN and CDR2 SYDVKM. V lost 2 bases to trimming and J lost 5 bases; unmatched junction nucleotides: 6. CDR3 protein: CASSLGLAGGRGTGELFF. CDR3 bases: TGTGCCAGCAGTTTAGGACTAGCGGGAGGGCGGGGGACCGGGGAGCTGTTTTTT.

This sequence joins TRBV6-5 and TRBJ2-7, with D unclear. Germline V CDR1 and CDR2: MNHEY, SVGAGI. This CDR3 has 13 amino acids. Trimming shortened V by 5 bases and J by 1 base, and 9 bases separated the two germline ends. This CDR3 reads CASSARISYEQYF. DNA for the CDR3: TGTGCCAGCAGTGCTAGGATTTCCTACGAGCAGTACTTC.

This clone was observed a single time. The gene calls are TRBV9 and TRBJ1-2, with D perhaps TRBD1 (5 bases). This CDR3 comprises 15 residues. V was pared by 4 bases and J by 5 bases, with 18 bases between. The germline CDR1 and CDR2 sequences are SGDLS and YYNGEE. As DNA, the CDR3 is TGTGCCAGCAGCCCACGGGGGGGTACTCTTTATGGCTACACCTTC. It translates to CASSPRGGTLYGYTF.

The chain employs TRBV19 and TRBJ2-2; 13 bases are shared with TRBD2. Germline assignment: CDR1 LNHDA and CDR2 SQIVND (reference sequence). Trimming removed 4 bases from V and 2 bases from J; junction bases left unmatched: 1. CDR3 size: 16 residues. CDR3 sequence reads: CASSTGLAGNTGELFF. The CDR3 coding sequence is TGTGCCAGTAGTACGGGACTAGCGGGAAACACCGGGGAGCTGTTTTTT. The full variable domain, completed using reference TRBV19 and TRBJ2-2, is DGGITQSPKYLFRKEGQNVTLSCEQNLNHDAMYWYRQDPGQGLRLIYYSQIVNDFQKGDIAEGYSVSREKKESFPLTVTSAQKNPTAFYLCASSTGLAGNTGELFFGEGSRLTVL.